The clone carrying this T cell receptor beta chain has only a few counts. What it binds is not known. cDNA prepared by RNA extraction and subsequent reverse transcription served as the template for sequencing. Some clones are missing from TCRdb's copy, which holds only in-frame ones; the method was immunoSEQ multiplex PCR. Here the sample spans 10,000 to 15,000 clones, approximately 60% being singletons. The sample belongs to a study of CD8+ T cells in alopecia areata. Study outcomes and limitations: Mice showed clearer TCR sharing than patients did, a gap that was possibly HLA-related.

Patients with alopecia areata provided lesional scalp punch biopsies as well as peripheral blood. The CDR3 sequence is 18 residues long. The specimen sequenced was skin. The chain carries TRBV21-1 and TRBJ2-6; TRBD1, the D gene given by the table, was not confirmed from the DNA. TRBV21-1 has pseudogene status. This TCR was sampled from a human donor with alopecia areata. CDR3 DNA sequence: TGTGCCAGCCACAATTTGTACAGGGGCGCGAGCGGGGCCAACGTCCTGACTTTC. It is translated as CASHNLYRGASGANVLTF.